The following is a TCR beta chain sequence with its context. The sample is drawn from a study of T-cell reconstitution after alpha-beta-depleted transplantation in children. Unique molecular identifiers were incorporated during preparation of the TCRbeta library. TCRdb analysed the PCR reads with MiXCR anew, one entry per CDR3 protein. Found here are roughly 500,000 distinct CDR3 sequences, around a third of them singletons; the top ten hold 2.4%. CDR3 length equals 13 residues. In germline, CDR1 is SGHTA, CDR2 FQGTGA. The V end lost 2 bases, the J end lost 4 bases, and 8 bases lay between the germline ends.

The specimen comprised PBMCs from the stem cell graft donor, sampled from the stem cell graft. The TCR comes from a human donor who donated a stem cell graft to a child with aplastic anemia. V and J are TRBV7-3 and TRBJ1-1, with D unresolved. The CDR3 region has the DNA TGTGCCAGCAGCTTATTCAGGTCCACTGAAGCTTTCTTT. Translation gives CASSLFRSTEAFF.